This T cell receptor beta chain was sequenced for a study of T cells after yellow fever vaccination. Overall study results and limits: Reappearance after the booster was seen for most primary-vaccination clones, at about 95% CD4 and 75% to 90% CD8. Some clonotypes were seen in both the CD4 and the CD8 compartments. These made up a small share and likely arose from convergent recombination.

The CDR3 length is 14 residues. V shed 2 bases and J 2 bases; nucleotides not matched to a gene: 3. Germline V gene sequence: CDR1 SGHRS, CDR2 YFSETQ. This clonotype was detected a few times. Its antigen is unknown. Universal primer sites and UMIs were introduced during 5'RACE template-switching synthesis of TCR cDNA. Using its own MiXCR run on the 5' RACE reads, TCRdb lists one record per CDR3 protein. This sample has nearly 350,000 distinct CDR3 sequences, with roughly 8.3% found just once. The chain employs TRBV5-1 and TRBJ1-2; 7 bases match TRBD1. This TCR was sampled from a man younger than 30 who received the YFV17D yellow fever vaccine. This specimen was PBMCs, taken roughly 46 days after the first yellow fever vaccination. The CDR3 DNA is TGCGCCAGCAGCTTCCGGGACAGCAACTATGGCTACACCTTC. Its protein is CASSFRDSNYGYTF.